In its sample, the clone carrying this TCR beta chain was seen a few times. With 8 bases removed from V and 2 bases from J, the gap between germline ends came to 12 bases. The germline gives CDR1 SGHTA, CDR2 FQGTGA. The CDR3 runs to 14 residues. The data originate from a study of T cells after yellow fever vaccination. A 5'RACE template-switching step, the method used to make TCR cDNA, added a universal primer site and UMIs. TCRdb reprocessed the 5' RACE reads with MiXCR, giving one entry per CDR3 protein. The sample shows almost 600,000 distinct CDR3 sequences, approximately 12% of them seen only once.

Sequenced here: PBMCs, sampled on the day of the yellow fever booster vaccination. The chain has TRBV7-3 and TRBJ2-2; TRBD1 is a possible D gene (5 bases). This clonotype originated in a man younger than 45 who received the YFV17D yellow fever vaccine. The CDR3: CASRRTINTGELFF. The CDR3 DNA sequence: TGTGCCAGCCGCAGGACAATAAACACCGGGGAGCTGTTTTTT.